The 30 T cell receptor beta chains in this list originate from one sample, sequenced in a study of T cell repertoires in aging, cancer and after chemotherapy. A mixed TRB-A/B primer pool amplified rearranged TRB by multiplex touch-down PCR. TCRdb re-analysed the multiplex PCR reads in MiXCR, keeping a single row per CDR3 protein. The table lists some 12,000 distinct CDR3 sequences, under 30% of them singletons. TCR beta rearrangements were amplified from peripheral blood genomic DNA. Sequences were obtained from blood. The source is a human donor in good health.

This sequence joins TRBV29-1 and TRBJ2-3, with TRBD1 identical over 10 bases. Germline CDR1 reads SQVTM; CDR2 reads ANQGSEA. V was pared by 6 bases and J by 4 bases, with 4 bases of the junction left unmatched. This CDR3 is built from 13 residues. DNA for the CDR3: TGCAGCGTGGGACAGGGGTTGGCAGATACGCAGTATTTT. Protein: CSVGQGLADTQYF.

This clonotype is medium-sized in the sample. The V and J genes are TRBV6-5 and TRBJ1-1, with TRBD1 as a possible D gene (5 bases). Per germline, CDR1 MNHEY and CDR2 SVGAGI. The CDR3 extends over 17 amino acids. V shed 2 bases and J shed 4 bases, with 20 bases lying between them. CDR3 sequence (DNA): TGTGCCAGCAGTTACGACCAACCGTGGGGGGTTGGCACTGAAGCTTTCTTT. Translated: CASSYDQPWGVGTEAFF.

The V and J genes are TRBV5-1 and TRBJ2-7, with TRBD2 identical over 13 bases. The CDR3 totals 14 residues. The V gene's germline CDR1 is SGHRS and CDR2 YFSETQ. Trimming removed 4 bases from V and 12 bases from J; junction bases left unmatched: 10. CDR3 sequence: CASSLGLAGASLYF. The CDR3 nucleotides read TGCGCCAGCAGCCTAGGACTAGCGGGGGCTTCCCTGTACTTC.

The CDR3 here is CASSLAKAEETQYF. The CDR3 region has the DNA TGCGCCAGCAGCTTGGCCAAGGCGGAAGAGACCCAGTACTTC. The chain uses TRBV5-1 and TRBJ2-5; the D is unclear. Trimming pared 0 bases from V and 3 bases from J, leaving 9 bases between. The CDR3 consists of 14 residues. Germline CDR1 and CDR2: SGHRS and YFSETQ.

In this sample, this clonotype is medium-sized (0.01 to 0.1%). The junction departs from germline at one end; a sequencing error may be responsible. The genes are TRBV20-1 and TRBJ2-1, with a tentative D call TRBD1 (5 bases). CDR1 is DFQATT, CDR2 SNEGSKA, per germline (reference sequence). The CDR3 has 11 residues. The CDR3 here is CSARVDTKSIF. CDR3 in DNA: TGCAGTGCTAGAGTGGACACGAAAAGTATCTTC.

The rearrangement uses TRBV12-5 and TRBJ2-2; D remains ambiguous. CDR1 and CDR2 (germline): LGHNT, FRNRAP. V shed 5 bases and J shed 5 bases, with 18 bases lying between them. The CDR3 is 16 residues long. This CDR3 reads CASGIGPPEGTGELFF. In DNA form, the CDR3 reads TGTGCTAGTGGTATCGGACCCCCGGAAGGGACCGGGGAGCTGTTTTTT.

The chain carries TRBV10-3 and TRBJ2-5; 9 nucleotides match TRBD1. Germline CDR1 and CDR2: ENHRY and SYGVKD. This CDR3 contains 14 residues. Trimming took 6 bases from V and 4 from J; bases not matched to a gene: 6. CDR3 sequence: CAISGTGFGETQYF. DNA of the CDR3: TGTGCCATCAGCGGGACAGGGTTCGGAGAGACCCAGTACTTC.

The chain joins TRBV28 to TRBJ1-2; D is undetermined. This CDR3 spans 14 amino acids. V dropped 2 bases and J dropped 5 bases, with 12 bases sitting between them. Germline values: CDR1 MDHEN, CDR2 SYDVKM. CDR3: CASSLDPLGYGYTF. In nucleotides, the CDR3 is TGTGCCAGCAGTTTAGATCCTCTGGGGTATGGCTACACCTTC.

The V gene is TRBV4-1, the J gene TRBJ2-3; the match to TRBD1 covers 7 bases. Germline V gives CDR1 MGHRA, CDR2 YSYEKL. V gave up 4 bases and J gave up 6 bases; unmatched junction bases: 4. The CDR3 sequence is 13 residues long. The CDR3 spells CASSPGGFDTQYF. For the CDR3, the DNA is TGCGCCAGCAGCCCAGGGGGTTTTGATACGCAGTATTTT.

V and J are TRBV24-1 and TRBJ1-2; possible D gene TRBD1, 6 bases. V was shortened by 5 bases and J by 4 bases, with 10 bases between the two germline ends. The CDR3 totals 13 residues. The germline gives CDR1 KGHDR, CDR2 SFDVKD. CDR3 region: CATSVEGGYGYTF. CDR3 coding DNA: TGTGCCACCAGTGTCGAAGGGGGCTATGGCTACACCTTC.

By share of the sample, this clonotype is medium-sized. The chain has TRBV20-1 and TRBJ2-1, with TRBD2 as a possible D gene (6 bases). CDR3 size: 13 residues. CDR1 is DFQATT and CDR2 is SNEGSKA in the germline V gene (reference sequence). Trimming shortened V by 0 bases and J by 10 bases, and 13 bases separated the two germline ends. CDR3 sequence reads: CSAREARRGEQFF. DNA of the CDR3: TGCAGTGCTAGAGAGGCCAGGAGGGGAGAGCAGTTCTTC.

The V call is TRBV5-6, the J call TRBJ2-3; D may correspond to TRBD1 or TRBD2 (5 bases each). CDR1 is SGHDT, CDR2 YYEEEE, per germline. This CDR3 contains 14 residues. Trimming took 4 bases from V and 3 from J, leaving 12 bases between them. The CDR3 sequence: CASSTGPKTDTQYF. The CDR3 region has the DNA TGTGCCAGCAGCACGGGACCGAAGACAGATACGCAGTATTTT.

This clonotype has a handful of counts. The rearrangement joins TRBV18 to TRBJ1-3; D gene ambiguous. Germline loops: CDR1 KGHSH, CDR2 LQKENI. There are 14 residues in the CDR3. The ends were cut back, 0 bases at V and 2 bases at J, with 5 bases in the middle. The CDR3 region is CASSPPRTGNTIYF. In DNA form, the CDR3 reads TGTGCCAGCTCACCACCGAGGACTGGAAACACCATATATTTT.

This clonotype was seen more than once but under ten times. The V gene is TRBV18, the J gene TRBJ1-5; maybe TRBD1 (5 bases). The CDR3 is 13 amino acids. V lost 2 bases to trimming and J lost 10 bases, with 12 bases between them. CDR1 is KGHSH and CDR2 is LQKENI in the germline V gene. The CDR3, as DNA: TGTGCCAGCTCACCATACGGGACCGGACCCCAGCATTTT. Translation: CASSPYGTGPQHF.

The table lists this clonotype with a few counts. The genes are TRBV28 and TRBJ2-1, with 16 nucleotides matching TRBD2. This CDR3 spans 17 amino acids. V lost 5 bases, J lost 8 bases, and 9 bases stayed unmatched. The germline V gene has CDR1 MDHEN and CDR2 SYDVKM. The chain's CDR3 is CASSDGTSGGAYDEQFF. The CDR3 coding sequence is TGTGCCAGCAGTGACGGGACTAGCGGGGGGGCATACGATGAGCAGTTCTTC. Full variable domain (remainder filled in from reference TRBV28 and TRBJ2-1): DVKVTQSSRYLVKRTGEKVFLECVQDMDHENMFWYRQDPGLGLRLIYFSYDVKMKEKGDIPEGYSVSREKKERFSLILESASTNQTSMYLCASSDGTSGGAYDEQFFGPGTRLTVL.

The rearrangement joins TRBV18 to TRBJ2-1; TRBD2 matches at 8 bases. This CDR3 has 17 amino acids. V trimming: 2 bases; J trimming: 7 bases; junction bases outside the gene matches: 13. Germline assignment: CDR1 KGHSH and CDR2 LQKENI. In DNA, the CDR3 is TGTGCCAGCTCACCAACTTGGCCGGGGGGGCCGGATAATGAGCAGTTCTTC. Encoded protein: CASSPTWPGGPDNEQFF.

V is TRBV7-2 and J is TRBJ1-3; D perhaps matches TRBD1 (5 bases). The CDR3 has 15 amino acids. The ends were cut back, 8 bases at V and 0 bases at J, with 14 bases in the middle. Germline V gene lookup returns CDR1 SGHTA and CDR2 FQGNSA. CDR3 amino acids: CASAWGSSSGNTIYF. Written as DNA, the CDR3 is TGTGCCAGCGCCTGGGGCAGCAGCTCTGGAAACACCATATATTTT. Full variable domain (remainder filled in from reference TRBV7-2 and TRBJ1-3): GAGVSQSPSNKVTEKGKDVELRCDPISGHTALYWYRQSLGQGLEFLIYFQGNSAPDKSGLPSDRFSAERTGGSVSTLTIQRTQQEDSAVYLCASAWGSSSGNTIYFGEGSWLTVV.

The V gene is TRBV24-1, the J gene TRBJ1-5; D perhaps matches TRBD1 (6 bases). CDR3 length: 13 residues. Germline assignment: CDR1 KGHDR and CDR2 SFDVKD. Trimming removed 6 bases from V and 7 bases from J, with 12 bases in between. This CDR3 is CATSRGLRQPQHF. The CDR3 DNA reads TGTGCCACCAGTCGGGGGCTCCGACAGCCCCAGCATTTT.

The chain couples TRBV5-6 to TRBJ2-7, with D possibly TRBD1 on 6 matching bases. Germline V gives CDR1 SGHDT, CDR2 YYEEEE. The CDR3 spans 17 residues. V was pared by 0 bases and J by 2 bases, with 18 bases between. The CDR3 reads CASSLAPGQKKPYEQYF. CDR3 coding DNA: TGTGCCAGCAGCTTGGCCCCAGGACAGAAGAAACCCTACGAGCAGTACTTC.

This rearrangement joins TRBV28 to TRBJ1-2; D unclear. This CDR3 has 14 residues. Germline V CDR1 and CDR2: MDHEN, SYDVKM. V lost 3 bases and J lost 4, with 12 bases in between. CDR3 in DNA: TGTGCCAGCAGTTTTTTGGGAAACGCCTATGGCTACACCTTC. Translated: CASSFLGNAYGYTF.

This chain joins TRBV5-8 and TRBJ2-7; 8 bases are shared with TRBD1. J was trimmed by 3 bases and V by 1 base; bases with no gene match: 6. CDR1 is SGHTS, CDR2 YDEGEE, per germline. The CDR3 has 15 residues. The DNA of the CDR3 is TGTGCCAGCAGCTTGTATGGACAGGGCAGCTACGAGCAGTACTTC. Protein: CASSLYGQGSYEQYF.

By share, this clonotype ranks as medium-sized. The J gene is TRBJ1-2, the V gene TRBV27; D gene uncertain. This CDR3 comprises 15 residues. Germline values: CDR1 MNHEY, CDR2 SMNVEV (reference sequence). Deletions cut 5 bases from V and 2 bases from J, with 15 bases between. For the CDR3, the DNA is TGTGCCAGCAGTCCAACCCCAGGATTCAACTATGGCTACACCTTC. Protein product: CASSPTPGFNYGYTF.

By share of the sample, this clonotype is medium-sized. This rearrangement joins TRBV7-3 to TRBJ2-1, with 7 positions matching TRBD2. The CDR3 is 17 amino acids. Per germline, CDR1 SGHTA and CDR2 FQGTGA. With 5 bases clipped from V and 1 base from J, the junction kept 11 bases outside the gene matches. The CDR3 coding sequence is TGTGCCAGCAGCCTGGGTCGTAGCGGGCCGTCCTACAATGAGCAGTTCTTC. It is translated as CASSLGRSGPSYNEQFF.

Remarks on this clonotype: The junction does not match germline at one end; this may be a read error. This chain uses TRBV19 with TRBJ1-6; 7 positions match TRBD1. The CDR3 loop spans 15 amino acids. The germline V gene encodes CDR1 LNHDA and CDR2 SQIVND (reference sequence). The CDR3 protein is CANSTLGQRNSPLHF. CDR3 in DNA: TGTGCCAATAGTACCCTGGGACAGAGGAATTCACCCCTCCACTTT.

J is TRBJ1-5 and V is TRBV7-9, with D uncertain. The ends were cut back, 5 bases at V and 2 bases at J, with 10 bases in the middle. The germline gives CDR1 SEHNR, CDR2 FQNEAQ (reference sequence). CDR3 length: 14 residues. CDR3 sequence reads: CASSVGEGNQPQHF. Here the CDR3 DNA reads TGTGCCAGCAGCGTTGGGGAGGGCAATCAGCCCCAGCATTTT.

This clonotype was picked up a small number of times. The V call is TRBV20-1, the J call TRBJ2-7, with D unresolved. The CDR3 totals 13 residues. Trimming took off 6 bases at V and 5 bases at J, with 17 bases between the two ends. CDR1 is DFQATT, CDR2 SNEGSKA, per germline (reference sequence). CDR3 amino acids: CSATSGVDHEQYF. Here the CDR3 DNA reads TGCAGTGCCACGTCGGGTGTGGATCACGAGCAGTACTTC.

This chain connects TRBV5-5 to TRBJ1-3, with TRBD1 matching 8 bases. Looked up from germline, CDR1 is SGHKS and CDR2 is YYEKEE (reference sequence). This CDR3 region has 15 residues. With 4 bases clipped from V and 1 base from J, the junction kept 4 bases outside the gene matches. CDR3 nucleotide sequence: TGTGCCAGCAGCCCTCGACAGGGGTCTGGAAACACCATATATTTT. This translates into CASSPRQGSGNTIYF.

Here the CDR3 DNA reads TGTGCCAGCAGCTCCCGGACGTGGCTAGCGGGGGGGCGGCAGTTCTTC. This sequence encodes CASSSRTWLAGGRQFF. The V gene is TRBV7-2, the J gene TRBJ2-1, with 12 bases aligning to TRBD2. The CDR3 length is 16 residues. V dropped 4 bases and J dropped 12; count of bases not matched to a gene: 13. CDR1 and CDR2 (germline): SGHTA, FQGNSA.

V gene TRBV21-1 combines with J gene TRBJ2-1; TRBD2 was called by the table and not checked on the DNA. TRBV21-1 is a pseudogene locus. CDR3 length: 17 amino acids. The CDR3 nucleotides are TGTGCCAGCAGCGCCGCTACTAGTTCCCCTCAGATGTATGAGCAGTTCTTC. Translated: CASSAATSSPQMYEQFF.

The chain couples TRBV5-1 to TRBJ1-1; D might be TRBD1 (5 bases). Germline V lookup: CDR1 SGHRS, CDR2 YFSETQ. The germline V and J ends were trimmed by 4 bases and 1 base, with 17 bases remaining between them. This CDR3 region has 16 residues. CDR3 amino acids: CASSLHYGGTNTEAFF. The CDR3 nucleotides read TGCGCCAGCAGCCTCCACTACGGGGGAACGAACACTGAAGCTTTCTTT.